Reported below is one TCR beta chain. Its target is unknown. Relative to the germline gene, one junction end is altered; a read error may explain this. Exposure to brentuximab vedotin varied, and each patient had relapsed following autologous stem cell transplantation. The data were taken from a study of PD-1 blockade in classical Hodgkin lymphoma. Data came from immunoSEQ multiplex PCR; TCRdb stores just in-frame clones and leaves some out. The sample carries about 43,000 clones, about three quarters recorded once. The CDR3 runs to 14 residues. The V gene's germline CDR1 is SSHAT and CDR2 FNYEAQ (reference sequence). The study's findings and limits: Newly diagnosed patients were reported to start with lower TCR diversity than healthy donors. The repertoire differences lack a defined cause, possibly disease activity or prior therapy. For complete responders, baseline diversity was comparable to that of newly diagnosed patients. In CD4+ cells, TCR diversity went up significantly by C4D1, but in CD8+ cells it did not.

The V call is TRBV7-7, the J call TRBJ2-5; tentative D call: TRBD2 (7 bases). The clonotype was recovered from a human donor with classical Hodgkin lymphoma. This sample comprised peripheral blood mononuclear cells (PBMCs), obtained at baseline. The DNA for the CDR3 is TGTGCTAGCAGCGATACGGGGGGCGAAGAGACCCAGTACTTC. Translating gives CASSDTGGEETQYF.